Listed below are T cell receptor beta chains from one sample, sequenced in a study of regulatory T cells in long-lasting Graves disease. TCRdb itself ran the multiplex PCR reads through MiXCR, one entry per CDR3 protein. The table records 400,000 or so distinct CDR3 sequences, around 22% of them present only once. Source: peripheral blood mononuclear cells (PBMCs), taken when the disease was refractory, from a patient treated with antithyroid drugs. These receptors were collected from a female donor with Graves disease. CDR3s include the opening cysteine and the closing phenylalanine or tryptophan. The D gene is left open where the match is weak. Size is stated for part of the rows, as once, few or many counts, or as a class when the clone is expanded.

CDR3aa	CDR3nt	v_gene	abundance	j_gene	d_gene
CASRTGQGRYEQYF	TGTGCCAGCAGGACCGGACAGGGTCGGTACGAGCAATACTTC	TRBV2	many	TRBJ2-7	TRBD1
CATRSGTGGEAFF	TGTGCCACCAGGTCCGGGACAGGGGGTGAAGCTTTCTTT	TRBV24-1	NA	TRBJ1-1	TRBD1
CASSEETSTASEQFF	TGTGCCAGCAGTGAAGAGACTAGCACGGCCAGTGAGCAGTTCTTC	TRBV2	NA	TRBJ2-1	TRBD2
CASSRADTQYF	TGTGCCAGCAGTCGCGCAGATACGCAGTATTTT	TRBV7-2	few	TRBJ2-3	NA
CATSRDLNRWTDSNQPQHF	TGTGCCACCAGCAGAGATCTAAATAGGTGGACAGATAGCAATCAGCCCCAGCATTTT	TRBV15	NA	TRBJ1-5	NA
CASSLGSGLAGVEQYF	TGTGCCAGCAGCTTAGGTAGTGGTCTAGCGGGAGTCGAGCAGTACTTC	TRBV7-2	few	TRBJ2-7	TRBD2
CASSSRQAGEYEQYF	TGTGCCAGCAGTTCAAGACAGGCAGGGGAATACGAGCAGTACTTC	TRBV6-2/TRBV6-3	NA	TRBJ2-7	NA
CASSVHPRESSGYTF	TGTGCCAGTAGTGTCCACCCCAGGGAGTCCTCAGGCTACACCTTC	TRBV19	NA	TRBJ1-2	NA
CASSLGPGLVGTQYF	TGTGCCAGCAGCTTAGGACCGGGACTAGTAGGGACCCAGTACTTC	TRBV7-2	NA	TRBJ2-5	TRBD2
CASRPQGLDTGELFF	TGTGCCAGCAGACCCCAGGGTTTGGACACCGGGGAGCTGTTTTTT	TRBV12-3/TRBV12-4	few	TRBJ2-2	NA
CASSLMAGANSPLHF	TGTGCCAGCAGTCTGATGGCAGGGGCAAATTCACCCCTCCACTTT	TRBV7-3	few	TRBJ1-6	NA
CASSQTGDGANVLTF	TGTGCCAGCTCCCAAACAGGGGATGGGGCCAACGTCCTGACTTTC	TRBV18	NA	TRBJ2-6	TRBD1
CAWSPGSYGYTF	TGTGCCTGGAGCCCAGGCTCCTATGGCTACACCTTC	TRBV30	few	TRBJ1-2	NA
CASSFSGYLTGQYF	TGTGCCAGCAGCTTTAGCGGATACCTTACGGGGCAGTACTTC	TRBV7-2	few	TRBJ2-7	NA
CASSYSQGSRGGPQHF	TGTGCCAGCAGTTACTCGCAGGGGTCCCGGGGGGGGCCCCAGCATTTT	TRBV6-5	NA	TRBJ1-5	NA
CSARDLQETQYF	TGCAGCGCGAGGGACTTGCAAGAGACCCAGTACTTC	TRBV29-1	many	TRBJ2-5	NA
CSPEGGQETQYF	TGCAGCCCCGAAGGAGGTCAAGAGACCCAGTACTTC	TRBV20-1	many	TRBJ2-5	NA
CASSPGLAGELGETQYF	TGTGCCAGCAGCCCGGGACTAGCGGGAGAGTTAGGAGAGACCCAGTACTTC	TRBV13	few	TRBJ2-5	TRBD2
CASTSTWTGLSQPQHF	TGTGCCAGTACAAGTACTTGGACAGGGTTGAGTCAGCCCCAGCATTTT	TRBV19	NA	TRBJ1-5	TRBD1
CSVALAGVLETQYF	TGCAGTGTAGCTCTAGCGGGAGTTTTGGAGACCCAGTACTTC	TRBV20-1	NA	TRBJ2-5	TRBD2
CASSQGSSGSNEQYF	TGTGCCAGCAGCCAAGGGTCTAGCGGGAGTAACGAGCAGTACTTC	TRBV7-2	NA	TRBJ2-7	TRBD2
CASSVATASGELFF	TGTGCCAGCAGCGTAGCTACGGCATCCGGGGAGCTGTTTTTT	TRBV9	NA	TRBJ2-2	NA
CAWSPTGPGQYF	TGTGCCTGGAGTCCCACAGGGCCCGGCCAGTACTTC	TRBV30	NA	TRBJ2-5	NA
CASTGQGPYEQYF	TGTGCCAGCACCGGACAGGGTCCCTACGAGCAGTACTTC	TRBV28	many	TRBJ2-7	TRBD1
CASSPNPGLAGETQYF	TGTGCCAGCAGCCCTAACCCCGGACTAGCTGGAGAGACCCAGTACTTC	TRBV7-3	many	TRBJ2-5	TRBD2
CASTQNGGRRGYTF	TGTGCCAGCACCCAAAACGGGGGGCGCAGGGGCTACACCTTC	TRBV12-3/TRBV12-4	many	TRBJ1-2	NA
CASSQDEGSGSPYEQYF	TGCGCCAGCAGCCAAGATGAGGGTAGCGGAAGCCCCTACGAGCAGTACTTC	TRBV4-3	few	TRBJ2-7	NA
CASSETLWPQLAGVNELSEQYF	TGTGCCAGCAGTGAAACTCTCTGGCCGCAACTAGCGGGAGTTAATGAGCTGTCCGAGCAGTACTTC	TRBV2	many	TRBJ2-7	TRBD2
CASSEGGAGQPQHF	TGTGCCAGCAGTGAAGGGGGGGCGGGTCAGCCCCAGCATTTT	TRBV2	many	TRBJ1-5	NA
CATHMDYGYTF	TGTGCCACCCATATGGACTATGGCTACACCTTC	TRBV6-1	NA	TRBJ1-2	NA
CASEGGFAQHF	TGTGCCAGCGAAGGAGGGTTTGCCCAGCATTTT	TRBV28	few	TRBJ1-5	NA
CASSFRNPPEAFF	TGTGCCAGCAGTTTCCGAAACCCTCCTGAAGCTTTCTTT	TRBV27	many	TRBJ1-1	NA
CASSFSQGNTIYF	TGTGCCAGCAGCTTTTCCCAGGGAAACACCATATATTTT	TRBV7-2	NA	TRBJ1-3	NA
CSGYWKSTEAFF	TGCAGCGGATATTGGAAGAGCACTGAAGCTTTCTTT	TRBV29-1	NA	TRBJ1-1	NA
CASSAGGIHDNEQFF	TGTGCCAGCAGTGCTGGGGGGATACACGACAATGAGCAGTTCTTC	TRBV28	NA	TRBJ2-1	NA
CASSSTGFGELFF	TGTGCCAGCAGTTCGACAGGGTTCGGGGAGCTGTTTTTT	TRBV28	many	TRBJ2-2	TRBD1
CASSHDRGDTGELFF	TGCGCCAGCAGCCACGACAGGGGTGACACCGGGGAGCTGTTTTTT	TRBV5-1	NA	TRBJ2-2	TRBD1
CASSLAGTSTYEQYF	TGTGCCAGCAGCTTAGCTGGGACCTCGACCTACGAGCAGTACTTC	TRBV7-2	NA	TRBJ2-7	NA
CASSLGHGYLFF	TGTGCCAGCAGCTTAGGGCATGGCTACTTGTTTTTT	TRBV11-2	many	TRBJ1-4	NA
CASSQERETQYF	TGTGCCAGCTCACAGGAGCGTGAGACCCAGTACTTC	TRBV18	many	TRBJ2-5	NA
CASSPPPTGNTEAFF	TGTGCCAGCAGTCCACCCCCTACAGGGAACACTGAAGCTTTCTTT	TRBV27	NA	TRBJ1-1	NA
CASSFRTGVSTNEKLFF	TGCGCCAGCAGCTTCCGGACAGGGGTGTCAACTAATGAAAAACTGTTTTTT	TRBV5-1	many	TRBJ1-4	TRBD1
CASSLGWGDGYTF	TGTGCCAGCAGCTTAGGTTGGGGTGATGGCTACACCTTC	TRBV7-9	NA	TRBJ1-2	NA
CASSISGRAHEQYF	TGTGCCAGTAGTATCAGCGGGAGGGCCCACGAGCAGTACTTC	TRBV19	NA	TRBJ2-7	TRBD2
CASSRAAGREQYF	TGTGCCAGCTCACGAGCGGCGGGACGCGAGCAGTACTTC	TRBV18	NA	TRBJ2-7	NA
CASKSTGSSSGELFF	TGTGCCAGCAAATCCACAGGGTCTTCTTCCGGGGAGCTGTTTTTT	TRBV9	NA	TRBJ2-2	NA
CASSLKSPGQGSAGELFF	TGTGCCAGCAGCCTTAAATCCCCGGGACAGGGGTCGGCCGGGGAGCTGTTTTTT	TRBV12-3/TRBV12-4	few	TRBJ2-2	TRBD1
CASSLEVVSSEQYF	TGTGCCAGCAGCTTAGAAGTCGTTAGCTCCGAGCAGTACTTC	TRBV7-8	NA	TRBJ2-7	NA
CASGSRGPGANVLTF	TGTGCCAGCGGGAGCAGGGGGCCTGGGGCCAACGTCCTGACTTTC	TRBV28	few	TRBJ2-6	TRBD1
CASTPSSASGGYEQYF	TGTGCCAGCACCCCCTCGTCGGCTAGCGGGGGCTACGAGCAGTACTTC	TRBV12-3/TRBV12-4	few	TRBJ2-7	TRBD2
CSARGVGGSYNEQFF	TGCAGTGCTAGAGGGGTCGGAGGCTCCTACAATGAGCAGTTCTTC	TRBV20-1	few	TRBJ2-1	NA
CASSLRGGGGYTF	TGTGCCAGCAGCCTCCGGGGAGGTGGAGGCTACACCTTC	TRBV3-1	many	TRBJ1-2	NA
CASKSSGANVLTF	TGTGCCAGCAAGAGCTCTGGGGCCAACGTCCTGACTTTC	TRBV11-2	many	TRBJ2-6	NA
CATSRDRAGDGETQYF	TGTGCCACCAGCAGAGATCGAGCGGGAGATGGGGAGACCCAGTACTTC	TRBV15	many	TRBJ2-5	TRBD2